Reported below is one T cell receptor (beta chain). What it recognizes is unknown. Vbeta (60) and Jbeta (13) primers were used in the PCR. TCRdb's copy holds only in-frame clones and misses some; the assay was immunoSEQ multiplex PCR. The data contain around 150,000 clones, 70% to 90% of them singletons. The data originate from a study of cytomegalovirus exposure and HLA in healthy donors. Findings of the study overall: A later analysis reportedly found that, within productive TCRs, an Asian-associated ancestry cluster had fewer N-insertions than the mean observed across the approximately 600 donors. Accounts indicate the classifier identified cytomegalovirus status with strong specificity and sensitivity. Most CMV-associated TCR beta chains were later found to appear HLA-restricted. A later analysis linked a missense DCLRE1C variant to TCR beta V- and J-gene trimming.

Sequencing was performed on PBMCs. The TCR was taken from a woman aged 40 to 50 in good health and CMV-seropositive.

The CDR3 bases are TGTGCCAGTAGTATAGCACAGGGGGGTGGCTACACCTTC. Translation: CASSIAQGGGYTF. V usage is TRBV19 and J usage is TRBJ1-2; 8 bases map to TRBD1. V was pared by 1 base and J by 7 bases, with 2 bases of the junction left unmatched. The CDR3 extends over 13 amino acids. The germline V gene encodes CDR1 LNHDA and CDR2 SQIVND (reference sequence).